This T cell receptor beta chain was profiled in a study of siplizumab effects on memory and regulatory T cells. General study findings and limits: Proliferating clones, CD4+ or CD8+, lacked an assignable naive or memory phenotype in roughly 80-97% of cases. Mappable alloreactive CD4+ clones were on average around 69% Treg-derived with siplizumab, approximately 26% in controls. Memory T cells appeared less diverse than naive cells, which seemed to contribute substantially to alloresponse. Among sequences traceable to unstimulated CD4+ memory cells, alloreactive ones were significantly reduced by siplizumab.

Germline values: CDR1 SGDLS, CDR2 YYNGEE. The CDR3 has 16 residues. Trimming removed 0 bases from V and 7 bases from J; junction bases left unmatched: 10. Note on this clone: Its specificity is not known.

Assay used: immunoSEQ multiplex PCR; TCRdb lists only in-frame clones, some missing. This table holds some 120,000 clones, roughly 94% found once. The sequence came from a human donor in good health. The sample consisted of non-Treg CD4+ T cells sorted from blood. V and J are TRBV9 and TRBJ2-3, with 8 positions matching TRBD1. CDR3 residues: CASSVAGTGAGNTQYF. DNA of the CDR3: TGTGCCAGCAGCGTAGCCGGGACAGGCGCCGGGAATACGCAGTATTTT.